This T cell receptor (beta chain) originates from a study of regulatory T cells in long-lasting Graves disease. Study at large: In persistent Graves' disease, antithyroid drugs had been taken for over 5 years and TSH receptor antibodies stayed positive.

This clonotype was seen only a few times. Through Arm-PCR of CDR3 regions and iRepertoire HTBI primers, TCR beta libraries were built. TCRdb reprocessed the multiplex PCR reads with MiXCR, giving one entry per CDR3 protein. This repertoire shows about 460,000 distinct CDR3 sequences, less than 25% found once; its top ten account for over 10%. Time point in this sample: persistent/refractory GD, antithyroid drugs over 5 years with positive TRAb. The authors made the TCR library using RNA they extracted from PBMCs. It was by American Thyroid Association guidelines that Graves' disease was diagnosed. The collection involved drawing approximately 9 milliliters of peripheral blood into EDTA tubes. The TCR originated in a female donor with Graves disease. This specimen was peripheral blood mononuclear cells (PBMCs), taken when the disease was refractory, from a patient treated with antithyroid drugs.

This chain's CDR3 is CSVLEGADGVLTF. The CDR3 region has the DNA TGCAGCGTTCTGGAGGGGGCGGACGGCGTCCTGACTTTC. The chain couples TRBV29-1 to TRBJ2-6; weak D call: TRBD1 (7 bases). Trimming removed 5 bases at V and 12 bases at J, with 17 bases between. CDR1 and CDR2 from the germline V gene are SQVTM and ANQGSEA. This CDR3 is 13 amino acids long.